This TCR beta chain was recorded in a study of blood T cell repertoires in COVID-19. Looking at the study overall: Acute and convalescent COVID-19 samples came from the United States, Italy and Spain. Sources were T cells, B-cell-depleted T cells, or PBMCs; the material itself was cDNA or gDNA.

The ends were cut back, 5 bases at V and 0 bases at J, with 8 bases in the middle. The CDR3 totals 14 residues. CDR1 is SEHNR, CDR2 FQNEAQ, per germline (reference sequence). Per the authors' pipeline: It was from reference gene primer amplification that nucleated cell counts were estimated. Data came from immunoSEQ multiplex PCR; TCRdb stores just in-frame clones and leaves some out. V and J calls plus clone size are reproduced from that table; the DNA served to infer D and trimming. The table lists roughly 230,000 clones, about 88% of them singletons. The clonotype comes from a man between 65 and 85 years old with acute or convalescent COVID-19. Sample: peripheral blood. This sequence joins TRBV7-9 and TRBJ1-3; D might be TRBD1 (5 bases). The CDR3 loop is CASSPTVSGNTIYF. CDR3 DNA sequence: TGTGCCAGCAGCCCGACAGTCTCTGGAAACACCATATATTTT.